This entry lists 28 T cell receptor beta chains sequenced from one sample in a study of T-cell reconstitution after alpha-beta-depleted transplantation in children listed by TCRdb under 2016. Libraries were constructed by PCR. The listed sequencing device is Illumina HiSeq 2500. TCR library preparation used molecular barcoding, with unique molecular identifiers applied to normalize quantification of the TCRbeta repertoire. TCRdb reworked the public reads: Q25 trimming with fastp, MiXCR clone assembly, productive beta chains retained. Rows merge per CDR3 protein into single entries with the most common DNA and genes. The sample table shows approximately 130,000 distinct CDR3 sequences, and about 9.6% are seen once. The ten most abundant clones make up approximately 25% of the sample. The treatment or condition label for this specimen denotes: allogeneic hematopoietic cell transplantation with graft depleted of TCRalphabeta T cells and CD19 B cells.

The material was PBMCs, mostly from graft donor cells, obtained 180 days after TCRalphabeta/CD19-depleted stem cell transplant. These receptors originate from a girl under three years old who had a stem cell transplant for combined immunodeficiency, so the T cells may come from the graft donor.

This clonotype has a count of ten or more. The chain has TRBV6-1 and TRBJ2-5, with D maybe TRBD2 (5 bases). The CDR3 sequence is 14 residues long. Per the germline V gene, CDR1 is MNHNS and CDR2 is SASEGT. The ends were cut back, 5 bases at V and 3 bases at J, with 13 bases in the middle. The CDR3, as DNA: TGTGCCAGCAGTACCCCCTACGGGAAAGAGACCCAGTACTTC. As protein: CASSTPYGKETQYF.

This chain links TRBV20-1 with TRBJ2-2, with TRBD2 matching over 8 bases. Germline values: CDR1 DFQATT, CDR2 SNEGSKA (reference sequence). V lost 0 bases to trimming and J lost 3 bases; unmatched junction nucleotides: 3. CDR3 length: 15 amino acids. CDR3 amino acids: CSARDRLAYTGELFF. The CDR3 nucleotides are TGCAGTGCTAGAGATAGACTAGCGTACACCGGGGAGCTGTTTTTT.

The V gene is TRBV12-3 or TRBV12-4, the J gene TRBJ2-5; tentative D call: TRBD1 (6 bases). Trimming removed 4 bases at V and 9 bases at J, with 15 bases between. The CDR3 has 13 amino acids. CDR3 bases: TGTGCCAGCAGTTACGGACAGAAGGGGTCCCAGTACTTC. It encodes CASSYGQKGSQYF.

The chain joins TRBV6-5 to TRBJ1-5; unclear D gene. Per the germline V gene, CDR1 is MNHEY and CDR2 is SVGAGI. The ends were cut back, 0 bases at V and 7 bases at J, with 7 bases in the middle. CDR3 size: 13 residues. The CDR3 sequence: CASSYSRVQPQHF. CDR3 coding DNA: TGTGCCAGCAGTTACTCGAGGGTCCAGCCCCAGCATTTT.

This clonotype was seen a few times. V and J are TRBV5-1 and TRBJ2-5, with 7 bases aligning to TRBD1. Per germline, CDR1 SGHRS and CDR2 YFSETQ. The junction had 11 bases not matched to a gene; V was cut back by 4 bases and J by 5 bases. CDR3 length equals 15 residues. The CDR3 nucleotides are TGCGCCAGCAGCACGCGAACAGGGGTCCAGGAGACCCAGTACTTC. Translating it yields CASSTRTGVQETQYF.

The chain uses TRBV6-1 and TRBJ1-3; TRBD1 might be the D (5 bases). Trimming took off 5 bases at V and 7 bases at J, with 21 bases between the two ends. This CDR3 region has 16 residues. The germline V gene has CDR1 MNHNS and CDR2 SASEGT. This CDR3 is CASSRGRRDGDNTIYF. CDR3 nucleotides: TGTGCCAGCAGTCGAGGACGCCGGGACGGGGACAACACCATATATTTT.

The table lists this clonotype with many counts. This chain uses TRBV20-1 with TRBJ2-5; D call uncertain. The CDR3 is 13 amino acids. The germline CDR1 and CDR2 sequences are DFQATT and SNEGSKA (reference sequence). Trimming pared 2 bases from V and 4 bases from J, leaving 11 bases between. The CDR3 spells CSARFLGRETQYF. CDR3 nucleotides: TGCAGTGCTAGATTCTTAGGCCGAGAGACCCAGTACTTC.

J is TRBJ2-7 and V is TRBV7-2; 7 positions agree with TRBD2. The CDR3 runs 14 residues. J gave up 3 bases and V 4 bases, and 6 bases lay outside the gene matches. Germline assignment: CDR1 SGHTA and CDR2 FQGNSA. CDR3 in amino acids: CASSSGGSGYEQYF. The CDR3 DNA reads TGTGCCAGCAGCTCGGGCGGGAGTGGCTACGAGCAGTACTTC.

The sample holds a few counts of this clonotype. J is TRBJ1-6 and V is TRBV5-1, with D unresolved. Germline values: CDR1 SGHRS, CDR2 YFSETQ. The CDR3 consists of 14 residues. Trimming shortened V by 4 bases and J by 6 bases, and 11 bases separated the two germline ends. CDR3 residues: CASSPSPSNSPLHF. CDR3 DNA sequence: TGCGCCAGCAGCCCAAGCCCGAGTAATTCACCCCTCCACTTT.

The chain links TRBV5-1 to TRBJ2-2; 8 bases match TRBD2. Germline assignment: CDR1 SGHRS and CDR2 YFSETQ. CDR3 size: 14 residues. J was trimmed by 5 bases and V by 6 bases; bases with no gene match: 6. CDR3 bases: TGCGCCAGCAAGCGGGAGTATCGAACCGGGGAGCTGTTTTTT. Its translation: CASKREYRTGELFF.

This clonotype turned up a few times. This chain uses TRBV12-3 or TRBV12-4 with TRBJ2-3; D is unresolved. The CDR3 contains 15 residues. Trimming left V 5 bases short and J 0 bases short, with 12 bases between. CDR3 nucleotide sequence: TGTGCCAGCAGTCTACTTCGGGCTAGCACAGATACGCAGTATTTT. Translation: CASSLLRASTDTQYF.

This clonotype has ten or more counts. The genes are TRBV29-1 and TRBJ1-4; the D is unclear. The V end was cut by 4 bases, the J end by 6 bases, with 6 bases between. This CDR3 is 11 amino acids long. CDR1 is SQVTM and CDR2 is ANQGSEA in the germline V gene. CDR3 region: CSVGGHEKLFF. The CDR3 DNA follows: TGCAGCGTTGGAGGCCATGAAAAACTGTTTTTT. Drawing the rest from reference TRBV29-1 and TRBJ1-4, the complete variable domain is SAVISQKPSRDICQRGTSLTIQCQVDSQVTMMFWYRQQPGQSLTLIATANQGSEATYESGFVIDKFPISRPNLTFSTLTVSNMSPEDSSIYLCSVGGHEKLFFGSGTQLSVL.

V gene TRBV4-2 combines with J gene TRBJ1-5; maybe TRBD1 (5 bases). Germline loops: CDR1 LGHNA, CDR2 YNFKEQ. There are 15 residues in the CDR3. The ends were cut back, 0 bases at V and 6 bases at J, with 12 bases in the middle. The CDR3: CASSQDPSRGQPQHF. The CDR3 DNA follows: TGTGCCAGCAGCCAAGATCCCTCGAGGGGTCAGCCCCAGCATTTT.

This clonotype has a handful of counts. The CDR3 loop is CASSFKGLAGDTQYF. The CDR3 region has the DNA TGTGCCAGCAGCTTCAAGGGACTAGCGGGAGATACGCAGTATTTT. This chain connects TRBV7-6 to TRBJ2-3, with TRBD2 matching over 12 bases. Germline V gives CDR1 SGHVS, CDR2 FNYEAQ. The CDR3 is 15 amino acids. Trimming at V came to 3 bases and at J to 5 bases, leaving 3 bases not matched to a gene.

This clonotype was counted a few times. V is TRBV28 and J is TRBJ2-3, with 9 bases fitting TRBD1. Germline assignment: CDR1 MDHEN and CDR2 SYDVKM. Trimming took 10 bases from V and 1 from J; bases not matched to a gene: 3. The CDR3 consists of 13 residues. The CDR3 bases are TGTGCCACCCGGGACAGGGGCACAGATACGCAGTATTTT. Translating it yields CATRDRGTDTQYF.

V usage is TRBV6-1 and J usage is TRBJ2-5, with 8 positions matching TRBD2. Germline CDR1 is MNHNS and CDR2 is SASEGT. V was pared by 7 bases and J by 4 bases, with 8 bases of the junction left unmatched. This CDR3 is 14 amino acids long. The CDR3 reads CASTQRGFGETQYF. The CDR3 DNA is TGTGCCAGCACCCAGCGGGGGTTTGGAGAGACCCAGTACTTC.

This clonotype was recorded a few times. The chain has TRBV7-9 and TRBJ2-7; no definite D call. CDR1 and CDR2 (germline): SEHNR, FQNEAQ (reference sequence). CDR3 size: 14 residues. Between the trimmed V and J ends, which lost 3 bases and 2 bases, there was a span of 11 bases. The CDR3 spells CASSFLGPTYEQYF. As DNA, the CDR3 is TGTGCCAGCAGCTTCCTCGGGCCAACCTACGAGCAGTACTTC. Filled out from reference TRBV7-9 and TRBJ2-7, the complete variable domain reads DTGVSQNPRHKITKRGQNVTFRCDPISEHNRLYWYRQTLGQGPEFLTYFQNEAQLEKSRLLSDRFSAERPKGSFSTLEIQRTEQGDSAMYLCASSFLGPTYEQYFGPGTRLTVT.

The J gene is TRBJ1-1, the V gene TRBV12-3 or TRBV12-4; D gene unclear. This CDR3 is built from 12 residues. Deletions cut 6 bases from V and 7 bases from J, with 12 bases between. CDR3 bases: TGTGCCAGCAGCCCCATTCGGAGTGAAGCTTTCTTT. It codes for CASSPIRSEAFF.

DNA of the CDR3: TGTGCTAGTGCCGGGGGCGGTGCAGATACGCAGTATTTT. Amino acids: CASAGGGADTQYF. V gene TRBV12-5 combines with J gene TRBJ2-3, with D tentatively TRBD1 or TRBD2 (6 bases each). Deletions cut 7 bases from V and 4 bases from J, with 12 bases between. The CDR3 length is 13 residues. Germline V gene data show CDR1 as LGHNT and CDR2 as FRNRAP.

The chain is built from TRBV7-2 and TRBJ2-2, with D perhaps matching TRBD1 or TRBD2 (5 bases each). The germline gives CDR1 SGHTA, CDR2 FQGNSA. This CDR3 contains 15 residues. Trimming took 4 bases from V and 0 from J, leaving 9 bases between them. The CDR3 DNA sequence: TGTGCCAGCAGCTCGGGACCTACGAACACCGGGGAGCTGTTTTTT. It is translated as CASSSGPTNTGELFF. Looking up the rest from reference TRBV7-2 and TRBJ2-2 gives the full variable domain: GAGVSQSPSNKVTEKGKDVELRCDPISGHTALYWYRQSLGQGLEFLIYFQGNSAPDKSGLPSDRFSAERTGGSVSTLTIQRTQQEDSAVYLCASSSGPTNTGELFFGEGSRLTVL.

The table lists this clonotype with many counts. The chain joins TRBV7-8 to TRBJ1-2; D gene ambiguous. The germline gives CDR1 SGHVS, CDR2 FQNEAQ. The CDR3 sequence is 13 residues long. The CDR3 loop reads CATKAVTNYGYTF. The CDR3 DNA sequence: TGTGCGACAAAGGCGGTAACTAACTATGGCTACACCTTC.

A few counts support this clonotype. The chain employs TRBV29-1 and TRBJ2-7, with 10 nucleotides matching TRBD1. From germline, CDR1 is SQVTM and CDR2 ANQGSEA. With V trimmed by 6 bases and J by 2 bases, 1 base remained unmatched. The CDR3 length is 12 residues. CDR3: CSVGQGAYEQYF. The CDR3 coding sequence is TGCAGCGTAGGACAGGGGGCCTACGAGCAGTACTTC.

The V and J genes are TRBV18 and TRBJ2-1; 8 bases match TRBD1. The CDR3 runs to 14 residues. Germline-derived CDR1 and CDR2 are KGHSH and LQKENI. J gave up 3 bases and V 8 bases, and 6 bases lay outside the gene matches. CDR3 nucleotide sequence: TGTGCCAGCACTCCGGGACAGGTCTACAATGAGCAGTTCTTC. This encodes CASTPGQVYNEQFF.

V is TRBV27 and J is TRBJ2-7; D might be TRBD1 (5 bases). CDR1 and CDR2 (germline): MNHEY, SMNVEV (reference sequence). Trimming took off 5 bases at V and 2 bases at J, with 13 bases between the two ends. This CDR3 spans 14 amino acids. CDR3 protein: CASSPLGAAYEQYF. The CDR3 DNA sequence: TGTGCCAGCAGTCCGCTAGGGGCGGCCTACGAGCAGTACTTC.

The chain recombines TRBV20-1 with TRBJ1-1; D unresolved. The germline V and J ends were trimmed by 0 bases and 3 bases, with 23 bases remaining between them. This CDR3 spans 18 amino acids. The V gene's germline CDR1 is DFQATT and CDR2 SNEGSKA (reference sequence). The DNA of the CDR3 is TGCAGTGCTAGAGATGCTCAACACGGCCCATCCTCGGACACTGAAGCTTTCTTT. This gives the protein CSARDAQHGPSSDTEAFF.

This clonotype was counted at least ten times. The chain is built from TRBV29-1 and TRBJ2-2; 9 bases fit TRBD2. V lost 1 base and J lost 3; bases outside the gene matches: 12. From germline, CDR1 is SQVTM and CDR2 ANQGSEA. This CDR3 region has 18 residues. As DNA, the CDR3 is TGCAGCGTTGAAGGGGGGTTTCTGGCGGGGGGGCACACCGGGGAGCTGTTTTTT. This sequence encodes CSVEGGFLAGGHTGELFF.

J is TRBJ1-6 and V is TRBV5-1; D may be TRBD1 (5 bases). CDR1 SGHRS and CDR2 YFSETQ come from the germline V gene. The CDR3 is made up of 15 amino acids. V lost 1 base, J lost 8 bases, and 13 bases lay in between. CDR3: CASSLRQGSDSPLHF. The CDR3 bases are TGCGCCAGCAGCTTGCGGCAGGGTTCCGATTCACCCCTCCACTTT.

At least ten counts were recorded for this clonotype. The V call is TRBV29-1, the J call TRBJ2-7; 8 bases match TRBD1. Germline V gives CDR1 SQVTM, CDR2 ANQGSEA. Germline trimming cut 7 bases from V and 6 bases from J; bases unmatched to any gene: 11. The CDR3 sequence is 13 residues long. Here the CDR3 reads CSAVTGVVGEQYF. CDR3 DNA sequence: TGCAGCGCTGTGACAGGGGTAGTGGGCGAGCAGTACTTC.